This is a list of T cell receptor beta chains from one sample in a study of blood T cell repertoires in COVID-19. Some clones are missing from TCRdb's copy, which holds only in-frame ones; the method was immunoSEQ multiplex PCR. This sample has some 300,000 clones, with roughly 90% found just once. Material for sequencing was PBMCs or T cells enriched from blood (not recorded which). Receptors were obtained from a woman in her forties or fifties who had been exposed to COVID-19. Each CDR3 is given with its conserved first and last residue. Fields, in order: D gene, J gene, V gene, clone size, CDR3 DNA, CDR3 protein. The D gene is left open where the match is weak. Clone size is shown for a subset of rows, as once, few, many or a class of expanded clone.

TRBD2 | TRBJ2-2 | TRBV3-1/TRBV3-2 | once | TGTGCCAGCAGCCCGGGGGGGCTAGGCGGGGAGCTGTTTTTT | CASSPGGLGGELFF
TRBD2 | TRBJ2-1 | TRBV24-1 | once | TGTGCCACCAGTCGGGAGGGCGGGAGAAATGAGCAGTTCTTC | CATSREGGRNEQFF
. | TRBJ1-5 | TRBV13 | . | TGTGCCAGCAGCTTCTCGGGACACAGCAATCAGCCCCAGCATTTT | CASSFSGHSNQPQHF
TRBD2 | TRBJ2-7 | TRBV27 | . | TGTGCCAGCAGTTTACTGTACGGCGGGGGTTACGAGCAGTACTTC | CASSLLYGGGYEQYF
TRBD1 | TRBJ2-7 | TRBV7-2 | . | TGTGCCAGCAGCTCCGGGACAGGAGATTACGAGCAGTACTTC | CASSSGTGDYEQYF
. | TRBJ1-1 | TRBV2 | . | TGTGCCAGCAGTATTACCGGGGGGGACACTGAAGCTTTCTTT | CASSITGGDTEAFF
. | TRBJ2-1 | TRBV2 | . | TGTGCCAGCAATCCCCGGGGGGCCCATGAGCAGTTCTTC | CASNPRGAHEQFF
TRBD2 | TRBJ2-1 | TRBV18 | . | TGTGCCAGCTCACACGGGACTAGCGGGGGATACAATGAGCAGTTCTTC | CASSHGTSGGYNEQFF
TRBD2 | TRBJ2-7 | TRBV3-1/TRBV3-2 | . | TGTGCCAGCAGCCAGGGTTTAGCGGGGGGGACCTACGAGCAGTACTTC | CASSQGLAGGTYEQYF
. | TRBJ1-3 | TRBV19 | once | TGTGCCAGTAGCCCGGGGAGCTCTGGAAACACCATATATTTT | CASSPGSSGNTIYF
TRBD1 | TRBJ1-2 | TRBV7-2 | . | TGTGCCAGCAGCTTAGGGGGCGGGACAGCCTTAGGCTACACCTTC | CASSLGGGTALGYTF
TRBD2 | TRBJ2-2 | TRBV14 | . | TGTGCCAGCAATGTGGCGGGGGACACCGGGGAGCTGTTTTTT | CASNVAGDTGELFF
. | TRBJ2-7 | TRBV6-5 | . | TGTGCCAGCAGGGCACGCGGGGTTAGGTACGAGCAGTACTTC | CASRARGVRYEQYF
TRBD2 | TRBJ2-7 | TRBV5-6 | . | TGTGCCAGCAGCTTAGCATTGGAGGCGGGGGGGAAGTACGAGCAGTACTTC | CASSLALEAGGKYEQYF
. | TRBJ1-5 | TRBV28 | . | TGTGCCAGCAGTTTTTACAGGGCAAACAGCAATCAGCCCCAGCATTTT | CASSFYRANSNQPQHF
. | TRBJ2-6 | TRBV24-1 | . | TGTGCCACCAGTGATTTCGGAGTCTCTGGGGCCAACGTCCTGACTTTC | CATSDFGVSGANVLTF
TRBD2 | TRBJ2-5 | TRBV11-2 | . | TGTGCCAGCAGCAAGAGGGGTGGGGCTAGCGGGAACCAAGAGACCCAGTACTTC | CASSKRGGASGNQETQYF
. | TRBJ2-1 | TRBV19 | . | TGTGCCAGTGGCTTACGGGGCAATGAGCAGTTCTTC | CASGLRGNEQFF
. | TRBJ1-1 | TRBV27 | . | TGTGCCAGCAGTTTATCGCCCCTATTCTCTACTGAAGCTTTCTTT | CASSLSPLFSTEAFF
. | TRBJ2-3 | TRBV28 | once | TGTGCCAGCGGCGGGGATCGCACAGATACGCAGTATTTT | CASGGDRTDTQYF
. | TRBJ1-5 | TRBV4-1 | few | TGCGCCAGCAGCCAAGATTCGATGGGGCTGCCCCAGCATTTT | CASSQDSMGLPQHF
. | TRBJ2-1 | TRBV7-9 | . | TGTGCCAGCAGCTTATTCTCGTCGGCTGGGCAGGAGCAGTTCTTC | CASSLFSSAGQEQFF
TRBD1 | TRBJ2-1 | TRBV27 | . | TGTGCCAGCAAACAGGACAGGGGAGGGAATGAGCAGTTCTTC | CASKQDRGGNEQFF
TRBD1 | TRBJ1-2 | TRBV9 | . | TGTGCCAGCAGCGGGACAACCGGGACAGAGACCTTAGGCTACACCTTC | CASSGTTGTETLGYTF
. | TRBJ1-6 | TRBV5-4 | . | TGTGCCAGCAGCCTCCCGGGATTTAATTCACCCCTCCACTTT | CASSLPGFNSPLHF
TRBD1 | TRBJ2-7 | TRBV5-4 | . | TGTGCCAGCAGCTTGCAGGGGGTCGGTCGCGAGCAGTACTTC | CASSLQGVGREQYF
. | TRBJ2-7 | TRBV4-1 | . | TGCGCCAGCAGCGTTAGCGGGACAGGGAAATACGAGCAGTACTTC | CASSVSGTGKYEQYF
. | TRBJ1-2 | TRBV6-1 | . | TGTGCCAGCAGTGAATTGACAGCTCCCTATGGCTACACCTTC | CASSELTAPYGYTF
TRBD1 | TRBJ1-2 | TRBV30 | . | TGTGCCTGGGGTGGGGGACAGGACGTCCGCTATGGCTACACCTTC | CAWGGGQDVRYGYTF
TRBD1 | TRBJ1-2 | TRBV28 | . | TGTGCCAGCATCTACCTGACAGGGGGCAACTATGGCTACACCTTC | CASIYLTGGNYGYTF
. | TRBJ1-1 | TRBV28 | . | . | CASSVGQGSFF
. | TRBJ1-4 | TRBV15 | . | TGTGCCACCAGCAGGTGGCGGGGGAGGGCTAATGAAAAACTGTTTTTT | CATSRWRGRANEKLFF
. | TRBJ1-5 | TRBV28 | once | TGTGCCAGCAGTTTAGGGACAACTAATAGCAATCAGCCCCAGCATTTT | CASSLGTTNSNQPQHF
. | TRBJ2-3 | TRBV27 | . | TGTGCCAGCAGTTTATTTTTGGCTAGCGGCACAGATACGCAGTATTTT | CASSLFLASGTDTQYF
. | TRBJ1-5 | TRBV3-1/TRBV3-2 | . | TGTGCCAGCAGCCAAGGGGCCCAAGCGGATCAGCCCCAGCATTTT | CASSQGAQADQPQHF
. | TRBJ2-6 | TRBV7-9 | . | TGTGCCAGCAGCCAGGCGACTGGGGCCAACGTCCTGACTTTC | CASSQATGANVLTF